This T cell receptor beta chain is from a study of T cells in Graves' hyperthyroidism and ophthalmopathy. Study-level results: Separation of ophthalmopathy from stable hyperthyroidism was achieved by a 13 V-J model.

The V and J ends lost 5 bases and 6 bases respectively, with 13 bases between them. The V gene's germline CDR1 is PRHDT and CDR2 FYEKMQ (reference sequence). This CDR3 contains 14 residues. From RNA transcripts, TCR beta CDR3 regions were amplified. HTBI primers drove first-round RT-PCR of the TCR CDR3. TCRdb recomputed calls from the multiplex PCR reads with MiXCR, one row per CDR3 protein. In the table there are about 700,000 distinct CDR3 sequences, 14% of which are singletons. This clonotype showed up just a few times. What it recognizes is unknown. Exclusions: uncontrolled infection, other autoimmune disease, pregnancy, lactation.

Material: blood. The chain employs TRBV13 and TRBJ2-2, with D unclear. The receptor was derived from a woman younger than 35 with Graves' hyperthyroidism. Written as DNA, the CDR3 is TGTGCCAGCAGCCCCCCCTGGATTCCCGGGGAGCTGTTTTTT. Its translation is CASSPPWIPGELFF.